These 26 T cell receptor beta chains were all obtained from the same sample, sequenced in a study of shared clonotypes between healthy human individuals. This table comes from immunoSEQ multiplex PCR, and its TCRdb copy is limited to in-frame clones, with some not included. This sample carries 550,000 to 800,000 clones, less than 95% of them seen once, and the ten largest clones take 34%. Sequencing input: memory CD8+ T cells from PBMCs. Subset reported: CD45RO+ cells pooled with CCR7-negative TemRA cells. The receptors come from a man younger than 35 in good health. Some clones in this sample may be carry-over from other donors' samples.

The chain couples TRBV28 to TRBJ2-7, with D unresolved. Trimming shortened V by 2 bases and J by 2 bases, and 10 bases separated the two germline ends. Per the germline V gene, CDR1 is MDHEN and CDR2 is SYDVKM. This CDR3 has 14 amino acids. The CDR3 here is CASSLGVGPYEQYF. As DNA, the CDR3 is TGTGCCAGCAGTTTAGGTGTAGGGCCCTACGAGCAGTACTTC.

The V and J genes are TRBV7-9 and TRBJ1-1; 7 positions match TRBD1. This CDR3 is built from 15 residues. The trim removed 4 bases at V and 6 bases at J, leaving 11 bases unmatched. The germline gives CDR1 SEHNR, CDR2 FQNEAQ (reference sequence). The CDR3 region is CASSSRQGGTAEAFF. The CDR3 nucleotides are TGTGCCAGCAGCTCACGACAGGGTGGGACGGCTGAAGCTTTCTTT.

This clone was detected once. V usage is TRBV12-2 and J usage is TRBJ2-7; TRBD1, the table's D call, lacks a check against the DNA. TRBV12-2 is tagged as a pseudogene. The CDR3 totals 15 residues. CDR3 coding DNA: TGTGCAAGTCGCTTCCGGGACACAGCCCCCTCCGAGCAGTACTTC. Encoded protein: CASRFRDTAPSEQYF.

The chain employs TRBV29-1 and TRBJ2-5; possible D gene TRBD2, 5 bases. The tail of the sequence fits TRBJ2-7 better, so the J call may be wrong. Looked up from germline, CDR1 is SQVTM and CDR2 is ANQGSEA. The CDR3 totals 13 residues. In DNA form, the CDR3 reads TGCAGCGCGGAACTAGGGTTCTCCTACGAGCAGTACTTC. Its protein is CSAELGFSYEQYF.

CDR3 DNA sequence: TGTGCCAGCAGCTCCCGGGGAGGGGCCGGAGCTAATGAAAAACTGTTTTTT. It encodes CASSSRGGAGANEKLFF. This rearrangement joins TRBV9 to TRBJ1-4; TRBD1 is a possible D gene (5 bases). Deletions cut 4 bases from V and 3 bases from J, with 19 bases between. CDR1 and CDR2 (germline): SGDLS, YYNGEE. CDR3 length equals 17 residues. The whole variable domain, filled in from reference TRBV9 and TRBJ1-4, reads DSGVTQTPKHLITATGQRVTLRCSPRSGDLSVYWYQQSLDQGLQFLIQYYNGEERAKGNILERFSAQQFPDLHSELNLSSLELGDSALYFCASSSRGGAGANEKLFFGSGTQLSVL.

The rearrangement links TRBV5-5 to TRBJ2-3; D not certain. Trimming took 2 bases from V and 2 from J, leaving 15 bases between them. The CDR3 spans 16 residues. Germline CDR1 is SGHKS and CDR2 is YYEKEE (reference sequence). CDR3 DNA sequence: TGTGCCAGCAGCTTCTCGGAAAAAGAAGTCACAGATACGCAGTATTTT. As protein: CASSFSEKEVTDTQYF.

The V and J genes are TRBV7-6 and TRBJ2-6; D perhaps matches TRBD1 (6 bases). The CDR3 spans 16 residues. Germline V gives CDR1 SGHVS, CDR2 FNYEAQ. V was pared by 3 bases and J by 4 bases, with 13 bases between. CDR3 sequence: CASSLVWGPGANVLTF. The CDR3, as DNA: TGTGCCAGCAGCTTGGTTTGGGGGCCCGGGGCCAACGTCCTGACTTTC.

This clone was observed a few times. The genes are TRBV10-2 and TRBJ2-1; D is possibly TRBD2 (5 bases). V dropped 5 bases and J dropped 8 bases, with 7 bases sitting between them. Germline CDR1 is WSHSY and CDR2 is SAAADI. The CDR3 contains 11 residues. Here the CDR3 DNA reads TGCGCCAGCAGTCCGGGGTATGAGCAGTTCTTC. It translates to CASSPGYEQFF.

This clone was picked up one time. The chain is built from TRBV7-9 and TRBJ2-1; no clear D gene. The CDR3 extends over 15 amino acids. Trimming removed 7 bases from V and 5 bases from J, with 18 bases in between. Germline CDR1 reads SEHNR; CDR2 reads FQNEAQ (reference sequence). The CDR3 reads CASKTLGGENNEQFF. The CDR3 DNA follows: TGTGCCAGCAAGACCTTAGGCGGTGAGAACAATGAGCAGTTCTTC.

The chain is built from TRBV7-9 and TRBJ1-1, with 7 bases identical to TRBD1. This CDR3 contains 16 residues. V trimming: 4 bases; J trimming: 0 bases; junction bases outside the gene matches: 8. Germline CDR1 reads SEHNR; CDR2 reads FQNEAQ (reference sequence). The DNA of the CDR3 is TGTGCCAGCAGCTCCGGGACAGATCCAGTGAACACTGAAGCTTTCTTT. It codes for CASSSGTDPVNTEAFF. Together with reference TRBV7-9 and TRBJ1-1, the CDR3 gives the full variable domain: DTGVSQNPRHKITKRGQNVTFRCDPISEHNRLYWYRQTLGQGPEFLTYFQNEAQLEKSRLLSDRFSAERPKGSFSTLEIQRTEQGDSAMYLCASSSGTDPVNTEAFFGQGTRLTVV.

The chain carries TRBV6-6 and TRBJ2-6, with TRBD1 identical over 8 bases. The V gene end was trimmed by 6 bases and the J gene end by 6 bases; junction bases not matched to a gene: 4. In germline, CDR1 is MNHNY, CDR2 SVGAGI (reference sequence). The CDR3 is 14 residues long. The CDR3: CASRDRELANVLTF. The DNA for the CDR3 is TGTGCCAGCAGGGACAGGGAATTGGCCAACGTCCTGACTTTC.

V gene TRBV13 combines with J gene TRBJ1-1; perhaps TRBD1 as D (5 bases). Deletions cut 0 bases from V and 5 bases from J, with 7 bases between. The CDR3 extends over 13 amino acids. The V gene's germline CDR1 is PRHDT and CDR2 FYEKMQ (reference sequence). The DNA for the CDR3 is TGTGCCAGCAGCTTAGGCCGGGGGACTGAAGCTTTCTTT. Its translation: CASSLGRGTEAFF. The whole variable domain, filled in from reference TRBV13 and TRBJ1-1, reads AAGVIQSPRHLIKEKRETATLKCYPIPRHDTVYWYQQGPGQDPQFLISFYEKMQSDKGSIPDRFSAQQFSDYHSELNMSSLELGDSALYFCASSLGRGTEAFFGQGTRLTVV.

The chain recombines TRBV7-8 with TRBJ2-7; D assignment may be TRBD1 or TRBD2 (6 bases each). CDR3 length: 13 amino acids. V shed 8 bases and J shed 5 bases, with 16 bases lying between them. Germline V lookup: CDR1 SGHVS, CDR2 FQNEAQ. This CDR3 is CASLGGTSDEQYF. For the CDR3, the DNA is TGTGCCAGCTTGGGCGGGACATCCGACGAGCAGTACTTC.

This chain connects TRBV6-6 to TRBJ1-5, with D possibly TRBD1 on 5 matching bases. Germline values: CDR1 MNHNY, CDR2 SVGAGI (reference sequence). The V end was cut by 3 bases, the J end by 5 bases, with 11 bases between. The CDR3 has 14 amino acids. The CDR3 region has the DNA TGTGCCAGCAGTTATAACCAGGGCGATCAGCCCCAGCATTTT. Its translation: CASSYNQGDQPQHF.

This clone has a single count. The gene calls are TRBV5-1 and TRBJ1-1; D might be TRBD1 (6 bases). The CDR3 is 16 amino acids. Trimming left V 2 bases short and J 0 bases short, with 14 bases between. Looked up from germline, CDR1 is SGHRS and CDR2 is YFSETQ. The CDR3 is CASSFSQGRMNTEAFF. Written as DNA, the CDR3 is TGCGCCAGCAGCTTCTCACAGGGACGAATGAACACTGAAGCTTTCTTT.

V usage is TRBV4-3 and J usage is TRBJ2-2; the match to TRBD2 covers 9 bases. The CDR3 contains 20 residues. The V and J ends lost 0 bases and 0 bases, in that order; junction bases with no gene match: 11. The V gene's germline CDR1 is LGHNA and CDR2 YSLEER. As DNA, the CDR3 is TGCGCCAGCAGCCAAGATCTGGGGTGGGAGCGGGAGGCGAACACCGGGGAGCTGTTTTTT. It encodes CASSQDLGWEREANTGELFF.

The chain is built from TRBV12-2 and TRBJ2-1; TRBD2 is taken as the D call from the table, unchecked against the DNA. TRBV12-2 is recorded as a pseudogene. The CDR3 is 14 amino acids. CDR3 DNA: TGTGCAAGTCGCTGCGGAACTTGTTACAATGAGCAGTTCTTC. As protein: CASRCGTCYNEQFF.

V gene TRBV18 combines with J gene TRBJ2-7, with TRBD1 matching 8 bases. V lost 6 bases to trimming and J lost 0 bases; unmatched junction nucleotides: 4. Germline V CDR1 and CDR2: KGHSH, LQKENI. The CDR3 is 14 amino acids. Written as DNA, the CDR3 is TGTGCCAGCTCGGGACAGGTCACCTCCTACGAGCAGTACTTC. Protein: CASSGQVTSYEQYF.

This clone occurred once. V is TRBV6-6 and J is TRBJ1-5; unclear D gene. CDR3 length equals 14 residues. CDR1 and CDR2 (germline): MNHNY, SVGAGI (reference sequence). Trimming removed 2 bases from V and 6 bases from J, with 11 bases in between. The CDR3 bases are TGTGCCAGCAGTTACCTCTCAGTCGGTCAGCCCCAGCATTTT. Amino acid sequence: CASSYLSVGQPQHF.

The chain employs TRBV7-9 and TRBJ2-2; D perhaps matches TRBD1 (6 bases). The CDR3 length is 14 residues. Germline CDR1 is SEHNR and CDR2 is FQNEAQ (reference sequence). The V gene lost 3 bases and the J gene lost 4 bases, with 9 bases spanning the gap. The CDR3 DNA follows: TGTGCCAGCAGCTTCACAGGGCTCACCGGGGAGCTGTTTTTT. This codes for CASSFTGLTGELFF.

V usage is TRBV7-8 and J usage is TRBJ2-5; 11 bases match TRBD1. This CDR3 has 16 residues. The germline CDR1 and CDR2 sequences are SGHVS and FQNEAQ. The J segment lost 5 bases and the V segment lost 3 bases, leaving 8 bases of the junction unmatched. CDR3 amino acids: CASSLGTGGLRETQYF. The CDR3 region has the DNA TGTGCCAGCAGCTTGGGGACAGGGGGTTTAAGGGAGACCCAGTACTTC.

This clone has only one observation. This chain connects TRBV6-5 to TRBJ1-1, with D possibly being TRBD1 (5 bases). V was trimmed by 8 bases and J by 1 base, leaving 8 bases between them. Germline lookup yields CDR1 MNHEY and CDR2 SVGAGI. The CDR3 has 12 amino acids. The CDR3 is CASRGPNTEAFF. CDR3 DNA: TGTGCCAGCCGGGGACCGAACACTGAAGCTTTCTTT.

The chain carries TRBV4-1 and TRBJ2-7, with 9 bases lining up with TRBD1. The ends lost 5 bases at V and 4 bases at J; junction bases unmatched: 6. This CDR3 is built from 14 residues. From germline, CDR1 is MGHRA and CDR2 YSYEKL. Here the CDR3 reads CASSVSGQGYEQYF. CDR3 nucleotide sequence: TGCGCCAGCAGCGTCTCGGGACAGGGTTACGAGCAGTACTTC.

A single count supports this clone. The chain links TRBV5-5 to TRBJ2-7; 9 bases match TRBD2. Germline loops: CDR1 SGHKS, CDR2 YYEKEE (reference sequence). The V segment lost 3 bases and the J segment 3 bases; nucleotides outside the gene matches: 4. CDR3 size: 14 residues. The DNA of the CDR3 is TGTGCCAGCAGCTGGGTTAGCGGGAGCTACGAGCAGTACTTC. Its protein product is CASSWVSGSYEQYF.

The chain uses TRBV7-9 and TRBJ2-5; D remains unclear. The J call may be mistaken, given a closer DNA end match to TRBJ2-7. This CDR3 comprises 12 residues. Germline CDR1 SEHNR, CDR2 FQNEAQ (reference sequence). The CDR3: CASSLSLYEQYF. CDR3 DNA: TGTGCCAGCAGCTTATCCTTATACGAGCAGTACTTC.

The rearrangement links TRBV19 to TRBJ1-2; 10 bases match TRBD1. The CDR3 is 14 amino acids. Trimming at V came to 3 bases and at J to 7 bases, leaving 5 bases not matched to a gene. Germline V lookup: CDR1 LNHDA, CDR2 SQIVND (reference sequence). CDR3 bases: TGTGCCAGTAGTATCTTGGGGACAGGGGTTGGCTACACCTTC. Its translation is CASSILGTGVGYTF.